This T cell receptor (beta chain) is drawn from a study of blood T cell repertoires in COVID-19. Background on the study: The samples span acute and convalescent COVID-19 from the United States, Italy and Spain. Nucleic acid was either cDNA or gDNA, and it came from T cells, B-cell-depleted T cells, or PBMCs.

Original methodology: Researchers report that nucleated cell counts were estimated from reference gene primer amplification. Measured with immunoSEQ multiplex PCR; TCRdb has only the in-frame clones, and not every one. V and J calls and clone size are copied from that table; D and trimming were computed from the DNA. The sample carries over 70,000 clones, approximately 86% recorded once. There are 16 residues in the CDR3. V shed 0 bases and J 1 base; nucleotides not matched to a gene: 3. Per the germline V gene, CDR1 is SGHRS and CDR2 is YFSETQ. This rearrangement joins TRBV5-1 to TRBJ2-1, with 8 bases lining up with TRBD2. This TCR was sampled from a human donor in a cohort sampled during active COVID-19. Sequences were obtained from peripheral blood. The CDR3 region is CASSLGLAGSYNEQFF. CDR3 DNA: TGCGCCAGCAGCTTGGGGTTAGCGGGATCCTACAATGAGCAGTTCTTC.